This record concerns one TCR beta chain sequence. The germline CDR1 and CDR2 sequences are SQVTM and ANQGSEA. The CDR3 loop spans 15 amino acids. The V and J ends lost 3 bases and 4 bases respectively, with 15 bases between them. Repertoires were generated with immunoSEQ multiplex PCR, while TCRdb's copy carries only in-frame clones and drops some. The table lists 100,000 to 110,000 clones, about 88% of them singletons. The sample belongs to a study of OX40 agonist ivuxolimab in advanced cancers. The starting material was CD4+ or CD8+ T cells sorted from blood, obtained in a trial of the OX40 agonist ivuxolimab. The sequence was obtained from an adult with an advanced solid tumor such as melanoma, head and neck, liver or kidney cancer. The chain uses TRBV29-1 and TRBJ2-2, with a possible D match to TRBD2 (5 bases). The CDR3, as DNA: TGCAGCGTTGATGGAGGAAGCCGGGGCACCGGGGAGCTGTTTTTT. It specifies CSVDGGSRGTGELFF.